One and the same sample provided the 27 T cell receptor beta chains below, sequenced in a study of blood T cell dynamics during melanoma immunotherapy. The protocol was immunoSEQ multiplex PCR, while the TCRdb copy is restricted to in-frame clones and leaves out a portion. The sample includes 15,000 or so clones, 80% to 90% seen only once; the top ten take 5.5% to 7.5%. Time point meaning: pre-treatment baseline. Source: blood, taken from a patient treated with checkpoint blockade. These TCRs come from a human donor with melanoma.

The V and J genes are TRBV19 and TRBJ2-2, with D perhaps being TRBD1 or TRBD2 (6 bases each). Per the germline V gene, CDR1 is LNHDA and CDR2 is SQIVND (reference sequence). With 2 bases removed from V and 7 bases from J, the gap between germline ends came to 17 bases. This CDR3 has 16 residues. CDR3 sequence: CASSISSGASYGELFF. CDR3 nucleotides: TGTGCCAGTAGTATATCGTCGGGGGCCAGTTACGGGGAGCTGTTTTTT.

V gene TRBV6-1 combines with J gene TRBJ1-4; D remains ambiguous. The CDR3 length is 14 residues. Germline V CDR1 and CDR2: MNHNS, SASEGT. V was shortened by 0 bases and J by 1 base, with 3 bases between the two germline ends. The CDR3 reads CASSEAGTNEKLFF. The CDR3 coding sequence is TGTGCCAGCAGTGAAGCGGGAACTAATGAAAAACTGTTTTTT.

In this sample, this clone turned up once. The gene calls are TRBV10-3 and TRBJ1-2; no clear D gene. V was cut by 4 bases and J by 0 bases, with 15 bases left in between. CDR3 length: 16 amino acids. The germline V gene encodes CDR1 ENHRY and CDR2 SYGVKD. In DNA form, the CDR3 reads TGTGCCATCAGTGTCCACTTAGAGACCGCTAACTATGGCTACACCTTC. It encodes CAISVHLETANYGYTF.

This sequence joins TRBV5-1 and TRBJ2-1; D may be TRBD1 or TRBD2 (5 bases each). V was cut by 0 bases and J by 0 bases, with 10 bases left in between. This CDR3 region has 16 residues. Germline CDR1 reads SGHRS; CDR2 reads YFSETQ. The CDR3 is CASSLGDGSSYNEQFF. In nucleotides, the CDR3 is TGCGCCAGCAGCTTGGGGGACGGCAGCTCCTACAATGAGCAGTTCTTC.

In this sample, this clone turned up a few times. The chain links TRBV5-3 to TRBJ1-1; 10 bases are a match to TRBD1. TRBV5-3 is treated as an ORF (open reading frame) with a function not yet certain. The CDR3 contains 16 residues. Losses at the gene ends were 1 base for V and 3 bases for J; bases not matched to a gene: 6. As DNA, the CDR3 is TGTGCCAGAAGCTTGACGATGGACAGGGGGGACACTGAAGCTTTCTTT. Protein: CARSLTMDRGDTEAFF.

This chain links TRBV5-6 with TRBJ1-1; TRBD1 matches 7 bases. The CDR3 is 14 residues long. The ends lost 0 bases at V and 4 bases at J; junction bases unmatched: 3. Per the germline V gene, CDR1 is SGHDT and CDR2 is YYEEEE. The CDR3 region has the DNA TGTGCCAGCAGCTTGGTAGGGGGCGGCACTGAAGCTTTCTTT. It is translated as CASSLVGGGTEAFF.

V is TRBV15 and J is TRBJ2-3; D gene uncertain. CDR1 is LNHNV and CDR2 is YYDKDF in the germline V gene (reference sequence). V was shortened by 5 bases and J by 2 bases, with 14 bases between the two germline ends. CDR3 size: 15 residues. The CDR3 region is CATSLTNVDTDTQYF. CDR3 in DNA: TGTGCCACCAGCCTCACGAATGTAGACACAGATACGCAGTATTTT.

The rearrangement joins TRBV4-1 to TRBJ2-3; D unclear. There are 13 residues in the CDR3. Trimming took 0 bases from V and 8 from J, leaving 9 bases between them. Germline loops: CDR1 MGHRA, CDR2 YSYEKL. The CDR3 DNA reads as TGCGCCAGCAGCCAAGATGGGGTCGCTACGCAGTATTTT. This encodes CASSQDGVATQYF.

V is TRBV6-1 and J is TRBJ2-5; D unresolved. The CDR3 consists of 16 residues. Trimming left V 4 bases short and J 1 base short, with 16 bases between. CDR1 and CDR2 from the germline V gene are MNHNS and SASEGT. CDR3 DNA: TGTGCCAGCAGTGCTGGTTCGGTTGTGTCCCAAGAGACCCAGTACTTC. Amino acid sequence: CASSAGSVVSQETQYF.

This chain connects TRBV12-5 to TRBJ1-2; TRBD1 might be the D (6 bases). Trimming stripped 6 bases from V and 4 bases from J, with 9 bases between. The length of the CDR3 is 12 residues. Per the germline V gene, CDR1 is LGHNT and CDR2 is FRNRAP. Here the CDR3 reads CASGTGSYGYTF. CDR3 sequence (DNA): TGTGCTAGTGGGACAGGTAGCTATGGCTACACCTTC.

This chain uses TRBV18 with TRBJ1-5; the D gene is possibly TRBD1 (5 bases). The CDR3 spans 13 residues. The V end lost 4 bases, the J end lost 2 bases, and 6 bases lay between the germline ends. Germline V gives CDR1 KGHSH, CDR2 LQKENI. This CDR3 reads CASSQGGNQPQHF. CDR3 in DNA: TGTGCCAGCTCACAAGGGGGCAATCAGCCCCAGCATTTT.

This sequence joins TRBV2 and TRBJ1-1; 7 positions match TRBD1. The J segment lost 3 bases and the V segment lost 6 bases, leaving 4 bases of the junction unmatched. Per germline, CDR1 SNHLY and CDR2 FYNNEI. This CDR3 spans 13 amino acids. CDR3 bases: TGTGCCAGCAGAACAGGGGAGCACACTGAAGCTTTCTTT. Translation gives CASRTGEHTEAFF.

The rearrangement joins TRBV7-2 to TRBJ2-3; D gene uncertain. Trimming cost V 4 bases and J 2 bases, with 1 base left between them. Germline lookup yields CDR1 SGHTA and CDR2 FQGNSA. The CDR3 extends over 11 amino acids. Here the CDR3 DNA reads TGTGCCAGCAGCTCCACAGATACGCAGTATTTT. Translating gives CASSSTDTQYF.

The V and J genes are TRBV4-1 and TRBJ1-2; D is unclear. Germline values: CDR1 MGHRA, CDR2 YSYEKL. This CDR3 has 13 amino acids. The V and J ends lost 6 bases and 3 bases respectively, with 11 bases between them. CDR3 DNA sequence: TGCGCCAGCAGGGGATCGGCACACTATGGCTACACCTTC. This encodes CASRGSAHYGYTF.

The chain is built from TRBV5-1 and TRBJ2-5; D is perhaps TRBD1 or TRBD2 (6 bases each). The V and J ends lost 5 bases and 1 base respectively, with 15 bases between them. This CDR3 region has 15 residues. Germline loops: CDR1 SGHRS, CDR2 YFSETQ. The CDR3 nucleotides are TGCGCCAGCAGTCCGGGGGCCGCCTTCCAAGAGACCCAGTACTTC. Protein sequence: CASSPGAAFQETQYF.

The chain carries TRBV5-4 and TRBJ2-5; 8 bases fit TRBD1. CDR1 and CDR2 from the germline V gene are SGHNT and YYREEE (reference sequence). J gave up 5 bases and V 2 bases, and 8 bases lay outside the gene matches. The CDR3 length is 15 residues. Here the CDR3 DNA reads TGTGCCAGCAGCTTCCAGGGGGCTTTAAGGGAGACCCAGTACTTC. This codes for CASSFQGALRETQYF.

Here the CDR3 reads CAWSVGQGQDATLYGYTF. Here the CDR3 DNA reads TGTGCCTGGAGTGTTGGGCAAGGCCAGGACGCGACTCTCTATGGCTACACCTTC. The chain joins TRBV30 to TRBJ1-2; D uncertain. The CDR3 is made up of 18 amino acids. Per the germline V gene, CDR1 is GTSNPN and CDR2 is SVGIG (reference sequence). Trimming shortened V by 0 bases and J by 4 bases, and 24 bases separated the two germline ends.

This clone showed up just a few times. This CDR3 reads CASTEASGGPYEQYF. CDR3 DNA sequence: TGTGCCAGCACCGAAGCCAGCGGGGGGCCCTACGAGCAGTACTTC. The chain links TRBV27 to TRBJ2-7; 9 bases line up with TRBD2. Germline loops: CDR1 MNHEY, CDR2 SMNVEV (reference sequence). The CDR3 is 15 residues long. V trimming: 7 bases; J trimming: 2 bases; junction bases outside the gene matches: 9.

The chain joins TRBV10-2 to TRBJ1-3, with 8 bases aligning to TRBD1. V lost 8 bases, J lost 2 bases, and 2 bases stayed unmatched. This CDR3 is 13 amino acids long. Looked up from germline, CDR1 is WSHSY and CDR2 is SAAADI. CDR3 DNA sequence: TGCGCCAGCGAACAGGGGGCTGGAAACACCATATATTTT. This codes for CASEQGAGNTIYF.

The chain couples TRBV5-1 to TRBJ2-6, with 7 bases matching TRBD1. CDR3 length: 18 amino acids. Germline trimming cut 4 bases from V and 0 bases from J; bases unmatched to any gene: 10. Per germline, CDR1 SGHRS and CDR2 YFSETQ. The CDR3 region is CASSLQGQSSSGANVLTF. DNA of the CDR3: TGCGCCAGCAGCCTCCAGGGACAGTCAAGCTCTGGGGCCAACGTCCTGACTTTC.

This clone was found once. V gene TRBV7-2 combines with J gene TRBJ2-1; a weak D match, TRBD1 (5 bases). Germline lookup yields CDR1 SGHTA and CDR2 FQGNSA. The CDR3 sequence is 14 residues long. Deletions cut 4 bases from V and 7 bases from J, with 14 bases between. The CDR3 DNA sequence: TGTGCCAGCAGCTGGGGTGGGGCCCAAAATGAGCAGTTCTTC. Protein sequence: CASSWGGAQNEQFF.

This chain connects TRBV6-1 to TRBJ2-2, with 7 bases that match TRBD2. The length of the CDR3 is 14 residues. Germline V lookup: CDR1 MNHNS, CDR2 SASEGT. The V segment lost 8 bases and the J segment 4 bases; nucleotides outside the gene matches: 7. CDR3 in DNA: TGTGCCAGCTCCTGGGGGGGAACCACCGGGGAGCTGTTTTTT. The encoded protein is CASSWGGTTGELFF.

This chain links TRBV5-1 with TRBJ2-2; D unresolved. V was cut by 4 bases and J by 9 bases, with 10 bases left in between. Germline CDR1 is SGHRS and CDR2 is YFSETQ. The CDR3 is 12 amino acids. The CDR3 reads CASSLTFRELFF. The CDR3 region has the DNA TGCGCCAGCAGCCTGACCTTTAGGGAGCTGTTTTTT.

The chain combines TRBV19 with TRBJ2-3, with no clear D. Germline loops: CDR1 LNHDA, CDR2 SQIVND (reference sequence). The CDR3 is 17 residues long. Trimming pared 1 base from V and 4 bases from J, leaving 18 bases between. CDR3 coding DNA: TGTGCCAGTAGTATAGGAGGAGACAAATCCCTCGCAGATACGCAGTATTTT. Amino acid sequence: CASSIGGDKSLADTQYF. Full variable domain (remainder filled in from reference TRBV19 and TRBJ2-3): DGGITQSPKYLFRKEGQNVTLSCEQNLNHDAMYWYRQDPGQGLRLIYYSQIVNDFQKGDIAEGYSVSREKKESFPLTVTSAQKNPTAFYLCASSIGGDKSLADTQYFGPGTRLTVL.

The rearrangement links TRBV7-2 to TRBJ2-5, with D maybe TRBD2 (6 bases). Trimming stripped 1 base from V and 7 bases from J, with 16 bases between. Germline CDR1 is SGHTA and CDR2 is FQGNSA. CDR3 length equals 15 residues. The DNA of the CDR3 is TGTGCCAGCAGCTTAGAAGGCCTAGCGAAGGGGACCCAGTACTTC. The encoded protein is CASSLEGLAKGTQYF.

This chain links TRBV5-1 with TRBJ2-2, with TRBD2 as a possible D gene (5 bases). The CDR3 has 15 amino acids. Per the germline V gene, CDR1 is SGHRS and CDR2 is YFSETQ. V was shortened by 5 bases and J by 0 bases, with 11 bases between the two germline ends. In DNA, the CDR3 is TGCGCCAGCAGTGAACGGGGTTCGAACACCGGGGAGCTGTTTTTT. It codes for CASSERGSNTGELFF.

This clone was observed a single time. This chain uses TRBV19 with TRBJ1-1; D perhaps matches TRBD1 (6 bases). Trimming cost V 5 bases and J 3 bases, with 13 bases left between them. The CDR3 is 14 residues long. Germline V gives CDR1 LNHDA, CDR2 SQIVND (reference sequence). CDR3 bases: TGTGCCAGTAGTCTAAAATACAGGGACACTGAAGCTTTCTTT. Translation: CASSLKYRDTEAFF.